A selection of T cell receptor beta chains follows, all from one sample in a study of blood T cells in healthy people across ages. TCRdb fed the 5' RACE reads into MiXCR, producing one record per CDR3 protein. The sample holds more than 1.4 million distinct CDR3 sequences; roughly 45% are singletons and the top ten take roughly 8.2%. The sequencing input was blood. Source of these receptors: a woman aged 18-30 years in good health. Each CDR3 is given with its conserved first and last residue. Fields, in order: V gene, clone size, D gene, J gene, CDR3 DNA, CDR3 protein. D genes are given only for firm matches. The size of a clone is reported for some rows only, either as once, few or many, or as a class for expanded clones.

TRBV2	.	.	TRBJ1-2	TGTGCCAGCCTCAAAGGGGTCAGTGGCTACACCTTC	CASLKGVSGYTF
TRBV2	few	.	TRBJ2-1	TGTGCCAGCCGACGCAGAGACCAAAGCTACAATGAGCAGTTCTTC	CASRRRDQSYNEQFF
TRBV3-1	.	.	TRBJ2-7	TGTGCCAGCAGCCAAGATTGGGGACACGGGGAGCAGTACTTC	CASSQDWGHGEQYF
TRBV20-1	few	.	TRBJ2-7	TGCAGTGCGGCCCGGACGGACCCCTCCTACGAGCAGTACTTC	CSAARTDPSYEQYF
TRBV6-1	few	.	TRBJ1-2	TGTGCCAGCCTCTTCTATGGCTACACCTTC	CASLFYGYTF
TRBV25-1	few	.	TRBJ2-1	TGTGCCAGCAGTGACGTTAGCAGACTAGTCTACAATGAGCAGTTCTTC	CASSDVSRLVYNEQFF
TRBV7-9	few	.	TRBJ2-7	TGTGCCAGCAGCTTCCAGAGTGCGGGTTCCTACGAGCAGTACTTC	CASSFQSAGSYEQYF
TRBV27	few	.	TRBJ1-5	TGTGCCAGCAGTTTATCGGGACATCAACTTAATCAGCCCCAGCATTTT	CASSLSGHQLNQPQHF
TRBV6-1	.	.	TRBJ2-7	TGTGCCAGCTTCGTCCAACAGGGTTACGAGCAGTACTTC	CASFVQQGYEQYF
TRBV3-1	.	TRBD2	TRBJ2-7	TGTGCCAGCAGCTCCGGGACTAGCAAATACGAGCAGTACTTC	CASSSGTSKYEQYF
TRBV25-1	few	.	TRBJ2-7	TGTGCCAGCAGTGGATTGAGCGTCGGCCTAGGGGAGCAGTACTTC	CASSGLSVGLGEQYF
TRBV7-2	few	.	TRBJ1-4	TGTGCCAGCAGCGCAAGGGCAGACGGAAGGGGAAAACTGTTTTTT	CASSARADGRGKLFF
TRBV2	few	TRBD2	TRBJ2-3	TGTGCCAGCAGCCCCGAGGGGCGGGGGGTCACAGATACGCAGTATTTT	CASSPEGRGVTDTQYF
TRBV7-9	.	TRBD2	TRBJ2-7	TGTGCCAGCAGCCGGGGACGAGCGGGGCCCTCGGAGCAGTACTTC	CASSRGRAGPSEQYF
TRBV13	.	.	TRBJ1-6	TGTGCCAGCAGCTCGCAGGGACACCCCCACTTT	CASSSQGHPHF